One TCR beta chain is described in this entry. It has no known antigen specificity. In this record, gene identifiers and germline sequences come from the mouse. Read sequence stops 1 residue before the CDR3 end, and the germline J gene provides the missing end. Here V drops 3 bases and J drops 4 bases, and the junction holds 3 bases not matched to any gene. Reading the germline V gene gives CDR1 SGHDT and CDR2 FRDEAV. The CDR3 measures 14 amino acids from cysteine to phenylalanine. Only the CDR3 bases that were read are kept: 39 of them, in frame from base 1. Library preparation employed the immunoSEQ multiplex PCR assay. TCRbeta CDR3 sequencing was done by Adaptive Biotechnologies at survey depth, reporting CDR3 sequences, V/J genes, productive frequency and template counts. TCR beta CDR3 regions were amplified from genomic DNA rather than RNA. In the original analysis: Jensen-Shannon divergence was used to quantify pairwise repertoire overlap between tissues, with a value of 1 indicating complete divergence and a value of 0 indicating identical repertoires. Tissues were grouped by single-linkage agglomerative hierarchical clustering of pairwise JSD values, and the clustering results were shown as dendrograms. GLIPH2 was applied to all patient samples using simulation_depth 1000, kmer_min_depth 3, and cdr3_length_cutoff 8, and only groups with more than two unique CDR3s were retained. A standardized tissue-overlap score was generated by extrapolating Jaccard GLIPH-group overlap across patients to a standard repertoire size of 1000 clones. Linear mixed-effect models, with tissue included as a fixed effect and individual included as a random effect, were used to assess associations of diversity with clinical or experimental variables. Held by TCRdb, this immuneACCESS table contains in-frame sequences only and omits some clones. Under half of the omission traces to an unresolved V gene where checked; the cause of the rest is unknown. V, J and clone size reflect that table, while D and trimming were determined from the DNA. This sample gives over 45,000 clones in total; about three quarters of them show up just once. 0.5% to 0.6% of the sample rests with the top ten.

The data derive from a study of tissue T cells after allogeneic stem cell transplantation (dated by TCRdb to 2021 to 2024). The study in broad terms: The study profiled TCR beta repertoires across many tissues from research autopsies of patients with and without GVHD, plus mouse models of GVHD. The human part of the study was a prospective observational study with no blinding and no randomization.

Overall results and qualifications from the work: Not many T cell clones showed up in more than one patient, yet clustering based on motifs uncovered repertoire signatures that were shared across patients in a tissue-specific way. Within patients, how anatomically similar tissues were was a major factor shaping TCR repertoire composition, regardless of disease or transplant status. Sampling depth was acknowledged as a limitation, and the patient cohort was both small and clinically heterogeneous. In both patients and mice, only a limited portion of the TCR repertoire detected in tissues was captured by blood and spleen T cells. Which tissue TCRs were alloreactive or antigen-specific was not determined in the study, and some of the clones might have been host cells that persisted.

The clonotype originates from a pool of C57BL/6 mice in good health. The chain was built from TRBV14 and TRBJ2-7, with 11 central nucleotides matching TRBD1. Sequencing used sorted cells pooled from one or two spleens. CDR3 DNA, as far as it was read: TGTGCCAGCAGTTGGGACAGGGGGGTATATGAACAGTAC. It translates as CASSWDRGVYEQY. The entire CDR3 protein reads CASSWDRGVYEQYF.